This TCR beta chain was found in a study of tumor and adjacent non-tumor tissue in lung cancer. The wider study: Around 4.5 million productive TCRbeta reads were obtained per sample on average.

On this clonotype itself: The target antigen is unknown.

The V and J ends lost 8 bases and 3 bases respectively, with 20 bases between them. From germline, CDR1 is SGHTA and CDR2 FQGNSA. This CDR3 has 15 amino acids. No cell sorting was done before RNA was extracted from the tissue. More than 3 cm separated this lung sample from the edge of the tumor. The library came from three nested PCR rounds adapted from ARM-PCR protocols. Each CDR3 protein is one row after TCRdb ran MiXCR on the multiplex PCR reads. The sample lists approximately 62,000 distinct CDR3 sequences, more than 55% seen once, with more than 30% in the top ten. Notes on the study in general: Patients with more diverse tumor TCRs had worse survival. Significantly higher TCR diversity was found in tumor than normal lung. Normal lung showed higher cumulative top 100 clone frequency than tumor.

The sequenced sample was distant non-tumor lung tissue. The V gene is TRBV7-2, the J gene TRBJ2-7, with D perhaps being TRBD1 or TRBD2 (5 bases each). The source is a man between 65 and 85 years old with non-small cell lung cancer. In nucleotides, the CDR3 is TGTGCCAGCTGCGTCGGGACCGCGTTAGTCTACGAGCAGTACTTC. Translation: CASCVGTALVYEQYF.